The TCR beta chain described here comes from a study of blood T cell repertoires in COVID-19. Study-level information: Sample material is recorded as cDNA or gDNA derived from T cells, B-cell-depleted T cells, or PBMCs.

Everyone who took part was roughly 18 to 89 years old, and they came from about 23 US areas. Participants were placed into cohorts based on the clinical history they reported. Symptom resolution, clearance, or two negative PCRs marked donors in Cohort 3 as recovered. Data came from immunoSEQ multiplex PCR; TCRdb stores just in-frame clones and leaves some out. The table has under 250,000 clones, about 80% seen once. This clone was found once. Trimming removed 4 bases from V and 5 bases from J; junction bases left unmatched: 2. CDR1 is MNHNY and CDR2 is SVGAGI in the germline V gene (reference sequence). The CDR3 has 13 residues.

This sequence was found in a man between 60 and 70 years old who had recovered from COVID-19. The rearrangement uses TRBV6-6 and TRBJ1-2; 9 nucleotides match TRBD1. Source material: PBMCs or T cells enriched from blood (not recorded which). CDR3 nucleotide sequence: TGTGCCAGCAGTTGGGACAGGGCTTATGGCTACACCTTC. It encodes CASSWDRAYGYTF.